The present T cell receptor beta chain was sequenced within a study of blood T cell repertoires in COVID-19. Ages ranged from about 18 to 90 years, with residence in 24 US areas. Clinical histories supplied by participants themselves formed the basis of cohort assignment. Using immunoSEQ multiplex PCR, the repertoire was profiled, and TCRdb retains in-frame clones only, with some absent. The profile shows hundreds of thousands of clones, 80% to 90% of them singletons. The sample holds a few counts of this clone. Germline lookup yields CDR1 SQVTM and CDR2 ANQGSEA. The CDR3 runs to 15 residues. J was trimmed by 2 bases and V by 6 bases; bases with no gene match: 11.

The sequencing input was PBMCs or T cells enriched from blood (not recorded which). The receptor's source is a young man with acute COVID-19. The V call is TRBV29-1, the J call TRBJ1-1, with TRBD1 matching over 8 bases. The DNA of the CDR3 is TGCAGCGTCGACGAACCAACAGGGGGAAACACTGAAGCTTTCTTT. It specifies CSVDEPTGGNTEAFF.